In its sample, the clone carrying this T cell receptor beta chain was seen a few times. These data are taken from a study of blood T cell repertoires in COVID-19. Across the study: The samples span acute and convalescent COVID-19 from the United States, Italy and Spain.

Assay used: immunoSEQ multiplex PCR; TCRdb lists only in-frame clones, some missing. The sample includes 150,000 to 200,000 clones, 89% of them seen just once. The J segment lost 6 bases and the V segment lost 3 bases, leaving 8 bases of the junction unmatched. The germline CDR1 and CDR2 sequences are SGDLS and YYNGEE. CDR3 length: 16 amino acids. Assignment of participants to cohorts was predicated upon participant-reported clinical history. V and J are TRBV9 and TRBJ2-1; TRBD2 matches 11 bases. This clonotype was sampled from a woman between 18 and 29 years old who had recovered from COVID-19. Sequenced: PBMCs or T cells enriched from blood (not recorded which). The CDR3 is CASSGGLAGLINEQFF. In DNA form, the CDR3 reads TGTGCCAGCAGCGGAGGACTAGCGGGTCTCATCAATGAGCAGTTCTTC.